The T cell receptor beta chain described here comes from a study of T cell changes during pregnancy in multiple sclerosis. The CDR3 consists of 14 residues. Deletions cut 4 bases from V and 1 base from J, with 13 bases between. The V gene's germline CDR1 is SQVTM and CDR2 ANQGSEA. Some clones are missing from TCRdb's copy, which holds only in-frame ones; the method was immunoSEQ multiplex PCR. The table shows 70,000 to 95,000 clones, with over 85% occurring only once. The origin of this receptor is a female donor with multiple sclerosis, enrolled in a pregnancy study. The V gene is TRBV29-1, the J gene TRBJ1-1, with D perhaps matching TRBD1 (6 bases). This sample comprised peripheral blood, obtained in the first trimester of pregnancy. The chain's CDR3 is CSVGGGAGNTEAFF. The CDR3 nucleotides read TGCAGCGTTGGAGGGGGAGCTGGGAACACTGAAGCTTTCTTT.